This note documents a single T cell receptor (beta chain) sequence. This clonotype showed up just a few times. Which antigen it targets is not known. No base quality information exists; no much larger clone differs at one position. The sample comes from a study of human T cells and chemical hapten exposure (dated by TCRdb to the early 2020s). Regarding the study in general: Libraries were pooled for sequencing, and variation in per-sample TCR yields was attributed mainly to small differences in library volumes within the pool. In alopecia patients, the study followed how the peripheral blood TCR repertoire changed in vivo over primary and secondary sensitization to diphenylcyclopropenone (DPC), a hapten. For every blood RNA sample, sequencing covered both the TCR alpha and TCR beta chains.

Findings and caveats that apply to the study as a whole: The number of TCRs above 1 in 1000 frequency did not change with DPC sensitization; there was no evidence of global repertoire structure alterations. Repeated subsampling changed both the strength of the expansion versus patch-test correlation and the threshold at which that correlation became significant.

From the cysteine up to the phenylalanine, the CDR3 has a length of 16 residues. Only the CDR3 part of the read is kept: 48 bases, read in frame from the first base. V sheds 5 bases and J sheds 5 bases, leaving 18 bases between their ends. In the germline V gene (reference sequence), CDR1 corresponds to SEHNR and CDR2 to FQNEAQ. Library generation was performed with RACE. Sequenced using a NextSeq 500. Library preparation attached unique molecular identifiers to individual cDNA molecules for quantitative, reproducible TCR counting. As for the original processing: The median number of TCRs per sample was some 100,000, ranging from about 20,000 to 750,000. The Decombinator software suite was used to annotate the V, J and CDR3 of the TCR reads. For PS versus PT1 abundance plots, all samples were subsampled to the same number of TCRs (28,000). Expanded TCRs were defined as absent before sensitization and observed at least eight times at the 2-week time point. The raw public reads went through TCRdb reprocessing: fastp at Q25, MiXCR clone calling, in-frame beta chains kept. CDR3 protein duplicates are merged, each entry listing the most common genes and DNA. TCRdb, not the original authors, processed these V and J calls. This sample comprises around 130,000 distinct CDR3 sequences, approximately 9.1% of them detected only once. 1.5% to 2% of the sample is taken by the ten largest.

This specimen's time point label, interpreted: healthy volunteer bleed at 2 weeks. Total RNA was isolated from unfractionated whole blood collected in Tempus Blood RNA tubes. Roughly 5 healthy volunteers served as TCR sequencing controls and were bled at day 0, 2 weeks and 6 weeks. This receptor was obtained from a male donor in good health. Some clones in this sample may be carry-over from other donors' samples. Sequencing was performed on whole blood. This receptor chain uses TRBV7-9 and TRBJ1-4, with the D gene uncertain. The CDR3 in this case is CASSPGHIFRNEKLFF. The nucleotide sequence reads as follows: TGTGCCAGCAGCCCTGGGCACATTTTTAGGAATGAAAAACTGTTTTTT.